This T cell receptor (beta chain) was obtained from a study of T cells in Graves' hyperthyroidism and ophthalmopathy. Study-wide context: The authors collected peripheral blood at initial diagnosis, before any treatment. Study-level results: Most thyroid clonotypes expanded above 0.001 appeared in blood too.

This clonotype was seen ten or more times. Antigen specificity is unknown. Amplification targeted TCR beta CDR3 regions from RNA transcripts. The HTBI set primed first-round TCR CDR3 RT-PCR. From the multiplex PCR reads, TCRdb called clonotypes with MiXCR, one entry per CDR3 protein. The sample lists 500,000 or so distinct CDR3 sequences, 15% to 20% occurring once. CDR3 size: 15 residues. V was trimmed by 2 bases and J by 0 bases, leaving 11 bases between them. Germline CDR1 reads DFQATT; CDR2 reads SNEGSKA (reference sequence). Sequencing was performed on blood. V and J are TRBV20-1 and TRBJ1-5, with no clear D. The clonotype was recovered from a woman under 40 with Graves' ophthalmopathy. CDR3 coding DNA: TGCAGTGCTAGATCGTTAAGCAGTAGCAATCAGCCCCAGCATTTT. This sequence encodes CSARSLSSSNQPQHF.